The sequence of this TCR beta chain was determined in a study of shared clonotypes between healthy human individuals. Worth noting for this clone: What it recognizes is unknown.

Per the study methods: ImmunoSEQ junction-only sequences lacked quality scores, so their filtering differed. This table comes from immunoSEQ multiplex PCR, and its TCRdb copy is limited to in-frame clones, with some not included. The DNA was the basis for D and trimming; V, J and clone size are from that table. This sample has around 2,000,000 clones, with 85% to 95% found just once. Findings and caveats of the study: Unshared clonotypes carried lower generation probabilities than those common to all four donors.

This TCR was sampled from a man aged 18 to 35 in good health. The sequencing sample was made of naive CD4+ T cells sorted from blood. Subset denoted: CD45RA+ positively selected.

As DNA, the CDR3 is TGTGCCAGCAGTGATGGCTCAGGGGGCAACTATGGCTACACCTTC. It is translated as CASSDGSGGNYGYTF. This rearrangement joins TRBV25-1 to TRBJ1-2; 8 bases line up with TRBD1. J was trimmed by 2 bases and V by 3 bases; bases with no gene match: 5. CDR1 is MGHDK and CDR2 is SYGVNS in the germline V gene. This CDR3 is built from 15 residues.